The 18 T cell receptor beta chains presented below share a single source sample, sequenced in a study of human T cells and chemical hapten exposure. TCRdb analysed the RACE reads with MiXCR anew, one entry per CDR3 protein. The sample carries approximately 77,000 distinct CDR3 sequences, over 6% recorded once. Time point: patch test 1, 2 weeks after DPC sensitization. Treatment: therapeutic diphenylcyclopropenone sensitization with weekly scalp DPC. This specimen consisted of whole blood, obtained in connection with sensitization to the hapten diphenylcyclopropenone (DPC). Receptors were obtained from a woman in her twenties or thirties with alopecia areata. Some clones in this sample may be carry-over from other donors' samples.

This clonotype showed up many times. V is TRBV6-6 and J is TRBJ2-7, with 8 bases that match TRBD2. The V gene end was trimmed by 11 bases and the J gene end by 2 bases; junction bases not matched to a gene: 5. The germline V gene encodes CDR1 MNHNY and CDR2 SVGAGI (reference sequence). This CDR3 has 12 residues. Written as DNA, the CDR3 is TGTGCCTCGGGGGGGGGGGCCTACGAGCAGTACTTC. Protein: CASGGGAYEQYF.

The rearrangement links TRBV12-3 or TRBV12-4 to TRBJ1-1; D remains ambiguous. This CDR3 is 10 amino acids long. Trimming stripped 5 bases from V and 2 bases from J, with 0 bases between. This chain's CDR3 is CASSNTEAFF. As DNA, the CDR3 is TGTGCCAGCAGTAACACTGAAGCTTTCTTT.

This clonotype was seen repeatedly, ten times or more. The gene calls are TRBV9 and TRBJ2-1; TRBD2 agrees at 12 bases. Trimming at V came to 4 bases and at J to 9 bases, leaving 5 bases not matched to a gene. The CDR3 sequence is 14 residues long. The V gene's germline CDR1 is SGDLS and CDR2 YYNGEE. The CDR3 is CASSPSGGAGEQFF. The CDR3 DNA reads as TGTGCCAGCAGCCCTAGCGGGGGGGCTGGTGAGCAGTTCTTC.

Turning to this clonotype: This sequence may be a read error, since a much larger clone differs from it by one base. The CDR3 DNA follows: TGTGCCAGAAGCCAAGTTGAGACAGATACGCAGTATTTT. This encodes CARSQVETDTQYF. V usage is TRBV3-1 and J usage is TRBJ2-3; D gene uncertain. CDR1 is LGHDT, CDR2 YNNKEL, per germline (reference sequence). The CDR3 contains 13 residues.

This clonotype was seen only a few times. The J gene is TRBJ2-2, the V gene TRBV29-1; 9 bases are shared with TRBD2. Germline-derived CDR1 and CDR2 are SQVTM and ANQGSEA. The CDR3 covers 14 residues. V was clipped by 7 bases and J by 4 bases; unmatched bases: 7. CDR3 protein: CSGRGGPSTGELFF. CDR3 sequence (DNA): TGCAGCGGGCGGGGGGGGCCCTCCACCGGGGAGCTGTTTTTT.

At least ten counts were recorded for this clonotype. V is TRBV3-1 and J is TRBJ1-2; tentative D call: TRBD1 (6 bases). The ends were cut back, 4 bases at V and 4 bases at J, with 13 bases in the middle. CDR3 size: 14 residues. Germline V CDR1 and CDR2: LGHDT, YNNKEL (reference sequence). For the CDR3, the DNA is TGTGCCAGCAGCCCGGCTCCAGGGGCCTATGGCTACACCTTC. Translation gives CASSPAPGAYGYTF.

This clonotype came up many times. This chain joins TRBV2 and TRBJ2-3, with D possibly TRBD1 on 6 matching bases. V lost 8 bases, J lost 4 bases, and 19 bases lay in between. The CDR3 has 15 residues. Germline CDR1 reads SNHLY; CDR2 reads FYNNEI. The CDR3 loop is CASQGRGRGADTQYF. CDR3 coding DNA: TGTGCCAGCCAGGGGCGAGGAAGGGGAGCAGATACGCAGTATTTT.

This chain uses TRBV19 with TRBJ1-2; the D gene is possibly TRBD1 (6 bases). Germline assignment: CDR1 LNHDA and CDR2 SQIVND (reference sequence). This CDR3 is 14 amino acids long. V lost 6 bases and J lost 2, with 13 bases in between. The CDR3 region is CASSKGGQNYGYTF. For the CDR3, the DNA is TGTGCCAGTAGCAAAGGGGGGCAGAACTATGGCTACACCTTC.

V usage is TRBV12-3 or TRBV12-4 and J usage is TRBJ1-6; D perhaps matches TRBD1 (6 bases). V shed 1 base and J shed 6 bases, with 7 bases lying between them. The CDR3 consists of 14 residues. The DNA of the CDR3 is TGTGCCAGCAGTTTAGGGACAGCTAATTCACCCCTCCACTTT. Translation gives CASSLGTANSPLHF.

This clonotype was seen at least ten times. The J gene is TRBJ2-3, the V gene TRBV5-6; possible D gene TRBD2, 5 bases. The CDR3 has 12 residues. Germline V gene lookup returns CDR1 SGHDT and CDR2 YYEEEE. Trimming cost V 5 bases and J 9 bases, with 13 bases left between them. As DNA, the CDR3 is TGTGCCAGCAGTAGATCGGGGAGCACGCAGTATTTT. It is translated as CASSRSGSTQYF.

The chain combines TRBV19 with TRBJ1-1, with TRBD1 as a possible D gene (5 bases). This CDR3 region has 13 residues. V was pared by 6 bases and J by 5 bases, with 13 bases between. Germline V gene sequence: CDR1 LNHDA, CDR2 SQIVND (reference sequence). The CDR3 sequence: CASSTLRETEAFF. The CDR3 DNA reads as TGTGCCAGTAGCACGCTCAGGGAGACTGAAGCTTTCTTT.

This clonotype has a handful of counts. This sequence joins TRBV20-1 and TRBJ2-3; TRBD2 might be the D (5 bases). This CDR3 contains 12 residues. Trimming pared 2 bases from V and 4 bases from J, leaving 7 bases between. Germline V CDR1 and CDR2: DFQATT, SNEGSKA (reference sequence). The CDR3 nucleotides read TGCAGTGCTAGATCGCGGGCAGATACGCAGTATTTT. It translates to CSARSRADTQYF.

This clonotype appeared many times. The chain combines TRBV27 with TRBJ1-1; D might be TRBD1 (5 bases). V gave up 8 bases and J gave up 0 bases, with 13 bases separating them. In germline, CDR1 is MNHEY, CDR2 SMNVEV (reference sequence). The CDR3 length is 14 residues. CDR3 in DNA: TGTGCCAGCTCACTGGGGGGAATGAACACTGAAGCTTTCTTT. This encodes CASSLGGMNTEAFF.

This clonotype appeared many times. The V and J genes are TRBV6-2 or TRBV6-3 and TRBJ2-7; D possibly corresponds to TRBD1 (7 bases). This CDR3 spans 15 amino acids. From germline, CDR1 is MNHEY and CDR2 SVGEGT. Trimming cost V 2 bases and J 5 bases, with 16 bases left between them. CDR3 loop: CASSYSQGDFDEQYF. CDR3 nucleotides: TGTGCCAGCAGTTACAGCCAGGGGGACTTCGACGAGCAGTACTTC.

As for this clonotype: A much larger clone is a single base away; this may be a read error. The chain is built from TRBV6-6 and TRBJ2-3; D unresolved. Trimming removed 7 bases from V and 5 bases from J, with 10 bases in between. Germline V gene lookup returns CDR1 MNHNY and CDR2 SVGAGI (reference sequence). The CDR3 runs 12 residues. This chain's CDR3 is CASTFHGDTQYF. The DNA for the CDR3 is TGTGCCAGCACATTTCATGGAGATACGCAGTATTTT.

This clonotype has just a few counts. This chain connects TRBV20-1 to TRBJ1-2; D is ambiguous. The CDR3 consists of 16 residues. Per germline, CDR1 DFQATT and CDR2 SNEGSKA (reference sequence). V shed 6 bases and J shed 2 bases, with 22 bases lying between them. CDR3 bases: TGCAGTGCCTACGGAGGACGCTCCTCCGGAAACTATGGCTACACCTTC. It encodes CSAYGGRSSGNYGYTF.

This clonotype was seen repeatedly, ten times or more. This chain uses TRBV20-1 with TRBJ1-1; D is perhaps TRBD1 (5 bases). The CDR3 runs to 13 residues. Germline CDR1 and CDR2: DFQATT and SNEGSKA (reference sequence). With 3 bases removed from V and 5 bases from J, the gap between germline ends came to 13 bases. The CDR3 DNA is TGCAGTGCTAGTAGGAGGGGAGGAACTGAAGCTTTCTTT. As protein: CSASRRGGTEAFF.

This clonotype was detected many times. Here the CDR3 reads CASSLVPDRGAFF. CDR3 DNA sequence: TGTGCCAGCAGCTTAGTCCCCGACAGGGGAGCTTTCTTT. This chain links TRBV7-6 with TRBJ1-1; 8 nucleotides align to TRBD1. This CDR3 spans 13 amino acids. The germline V gene encodes CDR1 SGHVS and CDR2 FNYEAQ. V dropped 1 base and J dropped 10; count of bases not matched to a gene: 5.